This T cell receptor beta chain was recovered during a study of T cell clusters in autoimmune cytopenias. Study-wide findings and caveats: Primary autoimmune cytopenia patients seemingly lacked the physiological T cell clusters found in healthy donors. TRB repertoire shifts in secondary cytopenia and chronic lymphocytic leukemia mostly reflected lymphoma, not autoimmunity. A dominant lymphoma-associated repertoire apparently masked the cluster-lack signature in secondary cytopenia versus chronic lymphocytic leukemia.

TRB amplification used around 270 ng of peripheral blood genomic DNA. Multiplex touch-down PCR amplified TRB using TRB-A and TRB-B pools in one tube. Using the multiplex PCR reads, TCRdb records one entry per CDR3 protein without DNA. The sample includes 3,400 or so distinct CDR3 sequences. By frequency, this clonotype registers medium-sized. Its matching antigen is unknown. From germline, CDR1 is SQVTM and CDR2 ANQGSEA. This CDR3 region has 12 residues. This chain links TRBV29-1 with TRBJ1-2; TCRdb's D call, TRBD1, is unchecked because there is no DNA. The TCR was taken from a human donor with an autoimmune cytopenia or autoimmune hepatitis (not recorded which). Source material: peripheral blood. The CDR3 reads CITLVGDYGYTF.